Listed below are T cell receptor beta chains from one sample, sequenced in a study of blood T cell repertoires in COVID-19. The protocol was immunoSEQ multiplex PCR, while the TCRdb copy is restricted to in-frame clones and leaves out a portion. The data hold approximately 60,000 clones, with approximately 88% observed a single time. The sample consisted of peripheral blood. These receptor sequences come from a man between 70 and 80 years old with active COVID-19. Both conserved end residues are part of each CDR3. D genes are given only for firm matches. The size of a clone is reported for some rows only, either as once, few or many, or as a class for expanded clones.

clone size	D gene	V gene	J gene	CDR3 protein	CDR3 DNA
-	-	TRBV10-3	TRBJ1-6	CAISVTDSILHF	TGTGCCATCAGTGTCACCGATTCTATACTCCACTTT
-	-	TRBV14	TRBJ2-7	CASSQVGGYEQYF	TGTGCCAGCAGCCAAGTGGGGGGATACGAGCAGTACTTC
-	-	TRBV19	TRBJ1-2	CASRAGSDYYGYTF	TGTGCCAGTAGGGCAGGCTCGGATTACTATGGCTACACCTTC
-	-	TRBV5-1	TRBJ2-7	CASRPQGGAYEQYF	TGCGCCAGCAGACCCCAGGGGGGAGCCTACGAGCAGTACTTC
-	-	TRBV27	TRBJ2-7	CASSPRHRVHPYEQYF	TGTGCCAGCAGTCCTCGACACAGGGTTCATCCCTACGAGCAGTACTTC
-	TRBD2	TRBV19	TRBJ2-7	CASSLLAGGSLLEQYF	TGTGCCAGTAGTTTACTAGCGGGCGGATCCCTCCTCGAGCAGTACTTC
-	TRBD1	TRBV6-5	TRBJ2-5	CASSPRQGRGETQYF	TGTGCCAGCAGTCCACGACAGGGGCGAGGAGAGACCCAGTACTTC
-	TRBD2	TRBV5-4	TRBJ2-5	CASSPDSGRGGETQYF	TGTGCCAGCAGCCCGGATAGCGGGAGGGGGGGAGAGACCCAGTACTTC
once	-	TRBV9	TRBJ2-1	CASSVDWAAYNEQFF	TGTGCCAGCAGCGTAGACTGGGCCGCGTACAATGAGCAGTTCTTC
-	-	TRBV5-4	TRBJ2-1	CASSTDRSSYNEQFF	TGTGCCAGCAGCACAGACAGGAGCTCCTACAATGAGCAGTTCTTC
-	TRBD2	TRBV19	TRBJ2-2	CASSITSGRPRAGELFF	TGTGCCAGTAGTATCACTAGCGGGAGACCAAGAGCCGGGGAGCTGTTTTTT
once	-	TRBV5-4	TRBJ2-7	CASSQAPGQSSYEQYF	TGTGCCAGCAGCCAGGCTCCGGGACAAAGCTCCTACGAGCAGTACTTC
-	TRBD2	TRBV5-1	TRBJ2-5	CASSPGTSKETQYF	TGCGCCAGCAGCCCAGGGACTAGTAAGGAGACCCAGTACTTC
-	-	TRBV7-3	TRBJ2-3	CASSLEVSDTQYF	TGTGCCAGCAGCTTAGAGGTTTCAGATACGCAGTATTTT
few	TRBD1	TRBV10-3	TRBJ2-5	CAISDYRGETQYF	TGTGCCATCAGTGATTACAGGGGGGAGACCCAGTACTTC
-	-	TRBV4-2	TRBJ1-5	CASSQDTGDQPQHF	TGTGCCAGCAGCCAAGATACCGGGGATCAGCCCCAGCATTTT